The clone carrying this TCR beta chain was picked up many times. Its antigen is unidentified. TCR beta VDJ and CDR3 profiles were obtained from a genomic DNA template. TCRdb redid the calling of the reads with MiXCR, one entry per CDR3 protein. Of hundreds of thousands of distinct CDR3 sequences in the sample, over 25% are singletons; the top ten hold 0.75% to 0.95%. These data come from a study of CD8+CD57+ T cells in acquired aplastic anemia. General observations from the study: The study found no significant CD8+ Simpson's diversity difference between patients and controls.

Patients included in sequencing had previously demonstrated CD8+CD57+ cell expansion by flow cytometry. Severe acquired aplastic anemia affected all patients. Blood was sampled before the patients had received any therapy. The source material was sorted CD4+, CD8+, or CD8+CD57+ T cells (not recorded which) from PBMCs. The TCR comes from a human donor with aplastic anemia.

The CDR3 here is CAGRQEANYGYTF. CDR3 bases: TGTGCCGGGCGGCAGGAAGCTAACTATGGCTACACCTTC. The rearrangement joins TRBV10-3 to TRBJ1-2; D is undetermined. CDR3 length: 13 amino acids. CDR1 is ENHRY, CDR2 SYGVKD, per germline. The V end was cut by 11 bases, the J end by 0 bases, with 13 bases between.